This T cell receptor beta chain is drawn from a study of cytomegalovirus exposure and HLA in healthy donors. Study summary: From HLA-typed donors, an early data release held approximately 85 million unique TCRs. Broader study findings: A later analysis showed HLA-associated TCR beta chains outstripping equally common others in clonal expansion. Generally TCR sequences proved uncommon, though certain public TCRs appeared in numerous donors.

Donors had nominal health at sampling but likely had unrecorded immune exposures. This clone was seen a handful of times. Its antigen is as yet unknown. Vbeta (60) and Jbeta (13) primers were used in the PCR. Data came from immunoSEQ multiplex PCR; TCRdb stores just in-frame clones and leaves some out. Of roughly 120,000 clones listed, around 9% were seen once; the top ten hold 4.5% to 5.5%. Germline assignment: CDR1 WNHNN and CDR2 SYGVQD (reference sequence). J gave up 5 bases and V 6 bases, and 11 bases lay outside the gene matches. The length of the CDR3 is 15 residues. The clonotype was recovered from a man aged 35-49 years in good health and CMV-seronegative. V is TRBV10-1 and J is TRBJ2-7; TRBD1 matches 9 bases. The sample comprised PBMCs. Here the CDR3 reads CASSHPDRGRDEQYF. CDR3 nucleotides: TGCGCCAGCAGCCACCCGGACAGGGGAAGGGACGAGCAGTACTTC.